The next 30 T cell receptor beta chains were all read from a single sample in a study of OX40 agonist ivuxolimab in advanced cancers. The assay was immunoSEQ multiplex PCR, and TCRdb's table has in-frame clones only and misses some. The sample records 25,000 to 35,000 clones, about 90% being singletons. This specimen was CD4+ or CD8+ T cells sorted from blood, taken in a trial of the OX40 agonist ivuxolimab. The receptors stem from an adult with an advanced solid tumor such as melanoma, head and neck, liver or kidney cancer.

The CDR3 nucleotides read TGTGCCAGCAGCTCCCGGCGGGGTCTAGGTCAGCCCCAGCATTTT. Amino acids: CASSSRRGLGQPQHF. The chain links TRBV28 to TRBJ1-5; D is unresolved. This CDR3 spans 15 amino acids. Per the germline V gene, CDR1 is MDHEN and CDR2 is SYDVKM. Between the trimmed V and J ends, which lost 6 bases and 6 bases, there was a span of 18 bases.

The chain has TRBV5-8 and TRBJ2-7, with 7 bases matching TRBD2. The V gene's germline CDR1 is SGHTS and CDR2 YDEGEE. The length of the CDR3 is 15 residues. J lost 3 bases, V lost 2 bases, and 8 bases had no gene match. The CDR3 DNA follows: TGTGCCAGCAGCTTAAGCGGGACTATAAACTACGAGCAGTACTTC. Protein sequence: CASSLSGTINYEQYF.

This chain links TRBV11-2 with TRBJ2-7; D tentatively fits TRBD1 or TRBD2 (5 bases each). V was clipped by 2 bases and J by 0 bases, with 11 bases between them. CDR3 length: 15 amino acids. Per germline, CDR1 SGHAT and CDR2 FQNNGV. The CDR3 region has the DNA TGTGCCAGCAGCTTATTGGGGGTGAGCTCCTACGAGCAGTACTTC. The encoded protein is CASSLLGVSSYEQYF.

The genes are TRBV6-5 and TRBJ2-5; TRBD2 aligns across 13 bases. CDR3 size: 14 residues. J lost 5 bases, V lost 6 bases, and 3 bases had no gene match. Germline V gene data show CDR1 as MNHEY and CDR2 as SVGAGI. The CDR3 sequence: CASSLTSGRETQYF. The CDR3, as DNA: TGTGCCAGCAGCCTGACTAGCGGGAGGGAGACCCAGTACTTC.

The rearrangement links TRBV27 to TRBJ1-1, with a weak D call TRBD1 (6 bases). Germline V gene sequence: CDR1 MNHEY, CDR2 SMNVEV (reference sequence). The CDR3 totals 14 residues. V was shortened by 5 bases and J by 1 base, with 11 bases between the two germline ends. The CDR3 region is CASSLGGGNTEAFF. In DNA form, the CDR3 reads TGTGCCAGCAGTCTAGGGGGAGGGAACACTGAAGCTTTCTTT.

This rearrangement joins TRBV6-5 to TRBJ2-7; tentative D call: TRBD1 (6 bases). Deletions cut 2 bases from V and 1 base from J, with 12 bases between. Germline loops: CDR1 MNHEY, CDR2 SVGAGI. The CDR3 runs 15 residues. The CDR3 sequence is CASSYGRGWSYEQYF. The CDR3 DNA is TGTGCCAGCAGTTACGGCAGGGGCTGGTCCTACGAGCAGTACTTC.

This clone turned up a few times. The V gene is TRBV27, the J gene TRBJ1-1; a weak D match, TRBD1 (6 bases). The germline gives CDR1 MNHEY, CDR2 SMNVEV (reference sequence). CDR3 length: 13 amino acids. Trimming took off 5 bases at V and 8 bases at J, with 15 bases between the two ends. CDR3 coding DNA: TGTGCCAGCAGTATCCTAGGGGGAAACGAAGCTTTCTTT. It yields the protein CASSILGGNEAFF.

This clone occurred a few times. V is TRBV4-2 and J is TRBJ1-5; 7 bases align to TRBD1. The ends lost 1 base at V and 2 bases at J; junction bases unmatched: 5. This CDR3 has 16 residues. Per germline, CDR1 LGHNA and CDR2 YNFKEQ. CDR3 nucleotides: TGTGCCAGCAGCCAAGGAACAGGGGAGGGCAATCAGCCCCAGCATTTT. As protein: CASSQGTGEGNQPQHF.

This clone has only a few counts. The gene calls are TRBV9 and TRBJ1-2; D call uncertain. With 5 bases removed from V and 0 bases from J, the gap between germline ends came to 2 bases. Germline CDR1 and CDR2: SGDLS and YYNGEE. CDR3 length: 11 residues. CDR3 bases: TGTGCCAGCAGAGCTAACTATGGCTACACCTTC. This sequence encodes CASRANYGYTF.

The chain joins TRBV12-5 to TRBJ2-7, with D unclear. Germline loops: CDR1 LGHNT, CDR2 FRNRAP. The CDR3 consists of 12 residues. Trimming stripped 3 bases from V and 4 bases from J, with 7 bases between. CDR3 sequence reads: CASGFSSYEQYF. In DNA form, the CDR3 reads TGTGCTAGTGGTTTTTCCAGTTACGAGCAGTACTTC.

CDR3 sequence reads: CAWNTGTSYNEQFF. The CDR3 DNA reads TGTGCCTGGAATACAGGAACCTCCTACAATGAGCAGTTCTTC. The genes are TRBV30 and TRBJ2-1; weak D call: TRBD1 (5 bases). V was clipped by 4 bases and J by 0 bases, with 10 bases between them. Germline-derived CDR1 and CDR2 are GTSNPN and SVGIG (reference sequence). This CDR3 is 14 amino acids long.

V is TRBV9 and J is TRBJ2-2, with TRBD2 matching over 9 bases. There are 17 residues in the CDR3. V dropped 3 bases and J dropped 5; count of bases not matched to a gene: 11. Germline V gene sequence: CDR1 SGDLS, CDR2 YYNGEE. CDR3 sequence reads: CASSAPVAGVGTGELFF. DNA of the CDR3: TGTGCCAGCAGCGCTCCTGTAGCGGGAGTGGGGACCGGGGAGCTGTTTTTT.

This chain connects TRBV13 to TRBJ2-6; D gene unclear. This CDR3 has 15 amino acids. The germline V and J ends were trimmed by 7 bases and 0 bases, with 10 bases remaining between them. Germline loops: CDR1 PRHDT, CDR2 FYEKMQ (reference sequence). The CDR3 DNA follows: TGTGCCAGCACTTTGATCAACTCTGGGGCCAACGTCCTGACTTTC. Translating it yields CASTLINSGANVLTF.

The chain carries TRBV11-3 and TRBJ2-4; TRBD2 agrees at 7 bases. This CDR3 has 15 amino acids. V shed 8 bases, J shed 6 bases, and the junction held 13 bases outside the gene matches. Germline loops: CDR1 SGHNT, CDR2 YENEEA. CDR3 region: CASGDYQVFGNIQYF. The CDR3 coding sequence is TGTGCCAGCGGGGACTACCAAGTGTTTGGAAACATTCAGTACTTC.

This clone has just one count. Here the CDR3 reads CASSLDRRPEAFF. CDR3 in DNA: TGTGCCAGCAGCTTAGATAGGCGACCTGAAGCTTTCTTT. V is TRBV7-8 and J is TRBJ1-1, with no clear D. V lost 1 base and J 6 bases, leaving 9 bases between the germline ends. CDR3 length equals 13 residues. The germline CDR1 and CDR2 sequences are SGHVS and FQNEAQ.

This rearrangement joins TRBV6-5 to TRBJ2-5; 13 positions agree with TRBD2. This CDR3 is 15 amino acids long. V gave up 0 bases and J gave up 5 bases; unmatched junction bases: 0. Germline V CDR1 and CDR2: MNHEY, SVGAGI. CDR3 in amino acids: CASSYSTSGRETQYF. DNA for the CDR3: TGTGCCAGCAGTTACTCGACTAGCGGGAGGGAGACCCAGTACTTC.

This clone turned up a few times. The rearrangement links TRBV6-6 to TRBJ2-4; 8 positions match TRBD1. The CDR3 loop spans 15 amino acids. Germline CDR1 reads MNHNY; CDR2 reads SVGAGI (reference sequence). The trim removed 6 bases at V and 4 bases at J, leaving 8 bases unmatched. CDR3 protein: CASRSGQGKKNIQYF. CDR3 DNA: TGTGCCAGCAGGTCCGGACAGGGTAAAAAAAACATTCAGTACTTC.

The J gene is TRBJ1-2, the V gene TRBV5-6; D unresolved. Deletions cut 0 bases from V and 4 bases from J, with 13 bases between. The CDR3 covers 15 residues. Germline CDR1 and CDR2: SGHDT and YYEEEE. CDR3 sequence (DNA): TGTGCCAGCAGCTTGGCCGGGTCCACTCCCTATGGCTACACCTTC. Protein product: CASSLAGSTPYGYTF.

The V and J genes are TRBV27 and TRBJ2-4; D ambiguous. Germline V CDR1 and CDR2: MNHEY, SMNVEV (reference sequence). Trimming cost V 1 base and J 0 bases, with 7 bases left between them. This CDR3 comprises 15 residues. The CDR3 region has the DNA TGTGCCAGCAGTTTATACGGCGGAGCCAAAAACATTCAGTACTTC. The encoded protein is CASSLYGGAKNIQYF.

The CDR3 nucleotides read TGTGCCAGCAGCTTAGCGGGAGGTTGGGTTAATGAGCAGTTCTTC. Its translation is CASSLAGGWVNEQFF. V is TRBV7-3 and J is TRBJ2-1, with 8 positions matching TRBD2. Per germline, CDR1 SGHTA and CDR2 FQGTGA. The CDR3 consists of 15 residues. The V gene end was trimmed by 2 bases and the J gene end by 7 bases; junction bases not matched to a gene: 7.

The J gene is TRBJ1-1, the V gene TRBV7-9, with unresolved D. Trimming removed 10 bases from V and 4 bases from J, with 7 bases in between. This CDR3 spans 10 amino acids. CDR1 is SEHNR and CDR2 is FQNEAQ in the germline V gene (reference sequence). DNA of the CDR3: TGTGCCACCTTCTCCACTGAAGCTTTCTTT. The encoded protein is CATFSTEAFF.

The chain recombines TRBV28 with TRBJ1-2; D is perhaps TRBD1 (6 bases). V gave up 8 bases and J gave up 2 bases, with 30 bases separating them. The length of the CDR3 is 19 residues. Germline-derived CDR1 and CDR2 are MDHEN and SYDVKM. The CDR3 coding sequence is TGTGCCAGCCTACGAACCTCCCTGGACAGCGAAACGACAAACTATGGCTACACCTTC. Protein product: CASLRTSLDSETTNYGYTF.

The gene calls are TRBV7-9 and TRBJ2-1, with 12 bases matching TRBD2. This CDR3 is built from 16 residues. Germline CDR1 and CDR2: SEHNR and FQNEAQ (reference sequence). Losses at the gene ends were 5 bases for V and 2 bases for J; bases not matched to a gene: 4. CDR3 nucleotides: TGTGCCAGCAGCACAACTAGCGGGAGGCCCTACAATGAGCAGTTCTTC. This encodes CASSTTSGRPYNEQFF.

Written as DNA, the CDR3 is TGTGCCAGCAATCCCTCGGGACTAGCTTCCTACGAGCAGTACTTC. Translated: CASNPSGLASYEQYF. The V and J genes are TRBV27 and TRBJ2-7; 9 nucleotides agree with TRBD2. The CDR3 covers 15 residues. V trimming: 7 bases; J trimming: 1 base; junction bases outside the gene matches: 8. Germline lookup yields CDR1 MNHEY and CDR2 SMNVEV (reference sequence).

In this sample, this clone turned up a few times. The chain couples TRBV7-2 to TRBJ1-5; D is possibly TRBD1 (5 bases). Germline V gene lookup returns CDR1 SGHTA and CDR2 FQGNSA. This CDR3 has 15 amino acids. The V gene lost 0 bases and the J gene lost 4 bases, with 10 bases spanning the gap. CDR3 DNA: TGTGCCAGCAGCTTAGCGAGGGGTAATAATCAGCCCCAGCATTTT. It translates to CASSLARGNNQPQHF. Full variable domain (remainder filled in from reference TRBV7-2 and TRBJ1-5): GAGVSQSPSNKVTEKGKDVELRCDPISGHTALYWYRQSLGQGLEFLIYFQGNSAPDKSGLPSDRFSAERTGGSVSTLTIQRTQQEDSAVYLCASSLARGNNQPQHFGDGTRLSIL.

This clone was picked up one time. The chain carries TRBV6-5 and TRBJ1-1; D unresolved. The CDR3 sequence is 16 residues long. Deletions cut 2 bases from V and 0 bases from J, with 13 bases between. Germline assignment: CDR1 MNHEY and CDR2 SVGAGI. The DNA for the CDR3 is TGTGCCAGCAGTTACGACCCGCTGACCCTGAACACTGAAGCTTTCTTT. The encoded protein is CASSYDPLTLNTEAFF.

In its sample, this clone was seen once. The V and J genes are TRBV7-9 and TRBJ2-1, with D perhaps TRBD2 (5 bases). This CDR3 comprises 15 residues. Germline CDR1 reads SEHNR; CDR2 reads FQNEAQ (reference sequence). V lost 1 base to trimming and J lost 4 bases, with 11 bases between them. CDR3 loop: CASSLVAGAYNEQFF. The CDR3 nucleotides are TGTGCCAGCAGCTTAGTGGCGGGCGCTTACAATGAGCAGTTCTTC.

This chain joins TRBV5-1 and TRBJ1-2; 8 bases line up with TRBD1. In germline, CDR1 is SGHRS, CDR2 YFSETQ. This CDR3 region has 17 residues. V dropped 3 bases and J dropped 5; count of bases not matched to a gene: 15. The CDR3: CASSWIPGTGAEYGYTF. The CDR3 DNA follows: TGCGCCAGCAGCTGGATACCGGGGACAGGAGCTGAGTATGGCTACACCTTC.

The chain links TRBV7-8 to TRBJ2-7; tentatively, D is TRBD1 or TRBD2 (6 bases each). Germline-derived CDR1 and CDR2 are SGHVS and FQNEAQ. V lost 1 base and J 1 base, leaving 11 bases between the germline ends. The CDR3 runs to 15 residues. The CDR3 is CASSLVGGRSYEQYF. DNA of the CDR3: TGTGCCAGCAGCTTAGTAGGGGGGCGATCCTACGAGCAGTACTTC.

This clone is termed medium-sized. V gene TRBV27 combines with J gene TRBJ2-2; D perhaps matches TRBD2 (6 bases). Germline CDR1 MNHEY, CDR2 SMNVEV (reference sequence). The CDR3 is made up of 16 amino acids. Trimming cost V 5 bases and J 5 bases, with 18 bases left between them. The CDR3, as DNA: TGTGCCAGCAGTCTCCTCGGGACTGGGGGGACCGGGGAGCTGTTTTTT. Amino acids: CASSLLGTGGTGELFF.